These 28 T cell receptor beta chains were all obtained from the same sample, sequenced in a study of T cell repertoires in cytomegalovirus infection. TCRdb reprocessed the reads via MiXCR and lists one record per CDR3 protein. The table includes fewer than 350,000 distinct CDR3 sequences, more than 8% detected once. The sample consisted of PBMCs. These receptors were taken from a human donor in good health (CMV status not recorded). Some clones in this sample may be carry-over from other donors' samples.

This sequence joins TRBV28 and TRBJ1-2, with 9 positions matching TRBD1. This CDR3 region has 15 residues. Looked up from germline, CDR1 is MDHEN and CDR2 is SYDVKM. The junction had 9 bases not matched to a gene; V was cut back by 6 bases and J by 4 bases. As DNA, the CDR3 is TGTGCCAGCAGATTGATAGGACAGGGGAGCTATGGCTACACCTTC. It is translated as CASRLIGQGSYGYTF.

This clonotype has more than one count but fewer than ten. The CDR3 coding sequence is TGCGCCAGCAGCCAAGAGGCGCGGAGCCAGCCCCAGCATTTT. This codes for CASSQEARSQPQHF. V is TRBV4-3 and J is TRBJ1-5; D gene unclear. This CDR3 spans 14 amino acids. The germline V gene has CDR1 LGHNA and CDR2 YSLEER. V was pared by 0 bases and J by 7 bases, with 10 bases between.

In its sample, this clonotype was seen a few times. The genes are TRBV14 and TRBJ2-7, with 7 positions matching TRBD1. J lost 1 base, V lost 4 bases, and 7 bases had no gene match. CDR1 SGHDN and CDR2 FVKESK come from the germline V gene. This CDR3 has 15 residues. The CDR3 here is CASSLFGTESYEQYF. The CDR3 DNA follows: TGTGCCAGCAGCCTTTTCGGGACAGAGTCCTACGAGCAGTACTTC.

This clonotype has at least ten counts. This chain uses TRBV7-2 with TRBJ2-5; D is perhaps TRBD2 (5 bases). The CDR3 runs 14 residues. CDR1 is SGHTA and CDR2 is FQGNSA in the germline V gene. Trimming took 3 bases from V and 5 from J, leaving 13 bases between them. The DNA for the CDR3 is TGTGCCAGCAGCTTTCTACCGGGATGGGAGACCCAGTACTTC. Translation gives CASSFLPGWETQYF.

The chain combines TRBV20-1 with TRBJ1-1; perhaps TRBD1 as D (6 bases). The CDR3 runs to 14 residues. CDR1 is DFQATT, CDR2 SNEGSKA, per germline (reference sequence). V shed 2 bases and J shed 6 bases, with 16 bases lying between them. The CDR3 DNA follows: TGCAGTGCTAGATCTGACAGGCCCGGTTCTGAAGCTTTCTTT. This sequence encodes CSARSDRPGSEAFF.

V gene TRBV5-4 combines with J gene TRBJ1-1; 9 bases match TRBD1. Per germline, CDR1 SGHNT and CDR2 YYREEE (reference sequence). The V gene end was trimmed by 3 bases and the J gene end by 3 bases; junction bases not matched to a gene: 3. The CDR3 sequence is 14 residues long. The CDR3 DNA follows: TGTGCCAGCAGCTGGGGACAGGGTGACACTGAAGCTTTCTTT. Protein product: CASSWGQGDTEAFF.

This clonotype turned up a few times. The gene calls are TRBV2 and TRBJ1-4; the match to TRBD1 covers 7 bases. V shed 6 bases, J shed 7 bases, and the junction held 8 bases outside the gene matches. The germline V gene has CDR1 SNHLY and CDR2 FYNNEI. The length of the CDR3 is 14 residues. CDR3 in amino acids: CASSAGTVGEKLFF. CDR3 nucleotides: TGTGCCAGCAGCGCCGGGACAGTCGGTGAAAAACTGTTTTTT. The whole variable domain, remainder taken from reference TRBV2 and TRBJ1-4, is EPEVTQTPSHQVTQMGQEVILRCVPISNHLYFYWYRQILGQKVEFLVSFYNNEISEKSEIFDDQFSVERPDGSNFTLKIRSTKLEDSAMYFCASSAGTVGEKLFFGSGTQLSVL.

This clonotype was seen more than once but under ten times. The chain has TRBV4-2 and TRBJ1-6; D is uncertain. The V end was cut by 4 bases, the J end by 0 bases, with 10 bases between. CDR1 is LGHNA and CDR2 is YNFKEQ in the germline V gene. The CDR3 contains 16 residues. CDR3 DNA: TGTGCCAGCAGCCCTCGGGCCCGCTCCTATAATTCACCCCTCCACTTT. This codes for CASSPRARSYNSPLHF.

In its sample, this clonotype was seen many times. The chain uses TRBV7-2 and TRBJ1-1, with a possible D match to TRBD1 (6 bases). The germline V and J ends were trimmed by 1 base and 4 bases, with 13 bases remaining between them. This CDR3 has 15 residues. Per the germline V gene, CDR1 is SGHTA and CDR2 is FQGNSA. CDR3 residues: CASSLVAGGLTEAFF. The CDR3 nucleotides read TGTGCCAGCAGCTTAGTGGCTGGGGGCCTCACTGAAGCTTTCTTT.

This clonotype was seen ten or more times. This chain uses TRBV27 with TRBJ2-5; 7 nucleotides agree with TRBD2. The germline V gene has CDR1 MNHEY and CDR2 SMNVEV (reference sequence). The V gene end was trimmed by 5 bases and the J gene end by 4 bases; junction bases not matched to a gene: 7. The CDR3 runs to 14 residues. This CDR3 reads CASSATSVGETQYF. DNA for the CDR3: TGTGCCAGCAGTGCTACTAGCGTGGGAGAGACCCAGTACTTC.

The chain has TRBV11-2 and TRBJ2-7, with D hard to call. Germline loops: CDR1 SGHAT, CDR2 FQNNGV. Trimming removed 1 base at V and 6 bases at J, with 7 bases between. The CDR3 loop spans 12 amino acids. In nucleotides, the CDR3 is TGTGCCAGCAGCTTAGCAAGGGCCGAGCAGTACTTC. Its translation: CASSLARAEQYF. Full variable domain (outside the CDR3, taken from reference TRBV11-2 and TRBJ2-7): EAGVAQSPRYKIIEKRQSVAFWCNPISGHATLYWYQQILGQGPKLLIQFQNNGVVDDSQLPKDRFSAERLKGVDSTLKIQPAKLEDSAVYLCASSLARAEQYFGPGTRLTVT.

This clonotype has at least ten counts. One end of the junction does not line up with germline, which may come from a read error. The CDR3 is CASSLDQNTEAFF. CDR3 nucleotide sequence: TGTGCCAGCAGCCTAGATCAGAACACTGAAGCTTTCTTT. The rearrangement joins TRBV5-1 to TRBJ1-1; D unclear. Germline CDR1 SGHRS, CDR2 YFSETQ. This CDR3 spans 13 amino acids. Using reference TRBV5-1 and TRBJ1-1 for the parts outside the CDR3, the full variable domain is KAGVTQTPRYLIKTRGQQVTLSCSPISGHRSVSWYQQTPGQGLQFLFEYFSETQRNKGNFPGRFSGRQFSNSRSEMNVSTLELGDSALYLCASSLDQNTEAFFGQGTRLTVV.

This clonotype was detected only a few times. The J gene is TRBJ2-7, the V gene TRBV5-6, with 13 bases aligning to TRBD2. CDR1 and CDR2 from the germline V gene are SGHDT and YYEEEE. Losses at the gene ends were 4 bases for V and 7 bases for J; bases not matched to a gene: 11. The CDR3 consists of 16 residues. This CDR3 is CASSPGLAGVWQEQYF. The CDR3 DNA follows: TGTGCCAGCAGCCCCGGACTAGCGGGAGTGTGGCAGGAGCAGTACTTC.

Comments on this clonotype: The junction shows a germline mismatch at one end, possibly a read error. The chain is built from TRBV4-1 and TRBJ2-7; D perhaps matches TRBD2 (6 bases). The CDR3 has 16 amino acids. From germline, CDR1 is MGHRA and CDR2 YSYEKL. CDR3 in DNA: TGTGCCAGCAGCCAAGAGGGGACTTCTAGCTCCTACGAGCAGTACTTC. This codes for CASSQEGTSSSYEQYF.

Only one count was recorded for this clonotype. CDR3 in DNA: TGCAGTGCTAGAGATTACGGAGGGGGAAATGAAAAACTGTTTTTT. Its protein is CSARDYGGGNEKLFF. The chain has TRBV20-1 and TRBJ1-4; D is possibly TRBD1 (6 bases). Germline values: CDR1 DFQATT, CDR2 SNEGSKA (reference sequence). Trimming shortened V by 0 bases and J by 5 bases, and 13 bases separated the two germline ends. CDR3 length: 15 amino acids.

The CDR3 coding sequence is TGTGCCAGCAGAAGATTTTCTAGCAATCAGCCCCAGCATTTT. Translated: CASRRFSSNQPQHF. This chain uses TRBV28 with TRBJ1-5; D is ambiguous. V was shortened by 6 bases and J by 0 bases, with 9 bases between the two germline ends. Germline values: CDR1 MDHEN, CDR2 SYDVKM. The CDR3 spans 14 residues. Based on the CDR3 plus reference TRBV28 and TRBJ1-5, the full variable domain is DVKVTQSSRYLVKRTGEKVFLECVQDMDHENMFWYRQDPGLGLRLIYFSYDVKMKEKGDIPEGYSVSREKKERFSLILESASTNQTSMYLCASRRFSSNQPQHFGDGTRLSIL.

The genes are TRBV3-1 and TRBJ2-5; tentatively, D is TRBD1 (6 bases). The CDR3 covers 14 residues. Germline V gene lookup returns CDR1 LGHDT and CDR2 YNNKEL (reference sequence). Trimming cost V 1 base and J 6 bases, with 12 bases left between them. The CDR3 sequence: CASSQGKGVKTQYF. The CDR3 DNA follows: TGTGCCAGCAGCCAAGGCAAGGGGGTGAAGACCCAGTACTTC.

This clonotype was recorded many times. V and J are TRBV7-3 and TRBJ2-1; 9 nucleotides match TRBD2. From germline, CDR1 is SGHTA and CDR2 FQGTGA. The trim removed 0 bases at V and 6 bases at J, leaving 9 bases unmatched. The CDR3 is 17 residues long. The CDR3 region is CASSLTSASGTRNEQFF. DNA of the CDR3: TGTGCCAGCAGCTTAACGTCGGCTAGCGGGACCCGCAATGAGCAGTTCTTC.

V gene TRBV28 combines with J gene TRBJ1-5; 9 nucleotides agree with TRBD1. The CDR3 covers 15 residues. Trimming cost V 5 bases and J 7 bases; bases outside gene matches: 9. CDR1 and CDR2 (germline): MDHEN, SYDVKM. CDR3 nucleotide sequence: TGTGCCAGCAGTCCCCTGACAGGGGGTGGGCAGCCCCAGCATTTT. Translation: CASSPLTGGGQPQHF.

This clonotype was found many times. The chain has TRBV12-3 or TRBV12-4 and TRBJ2-1, with no clear D. V was pared by 9 bases and J by 12 bases, with 15 bases between. This CDR3 is 11 amino acids long. The CDR3 bases are TGTGCCAGTGGCTCTGGGATTGGGCAGTTCTTC. Encoded protein: CASGSGIGQFF.

This clonotype was observed many times. The chain's CDR3 is CASSPLAETNNEQFF. CDR3 bases: TGTGCCAGCAGTCCACTAGCGGAGACGAACAATGAGCAGTTCTTC. V gene TRBV5-6 combines with J gene TRBJ2-1, with 8 positions matching TRBD2. The germline V gene encodes CDR1 SGHDT and CDR2 YYEEEE. Trimming at V came to 5 bases and at J to 5 bases, leaving 9 bases not matched to a gene. The CDR3 sequence is 15 residues long.

This clonotype was recorded at least ten times. The chain carries TRBV28 and TRBJ2-5, with TRBD1 identical over 11 bases. The CDR3 consists of 16 residues. The germline CDR1 and CDR2 sequences are MDHEN and SYDVKM. Trimming cost V 5 bases and J 3 bases; bases outside gene matches: 8. The CDR3 DNA reads as TGTGCCAGCAGTCGACCCCGGACAGGGGGCGAAGAGACCCAGTACTTC. It yields the protein CASSRPRTGGEETQYF.

As to this clonotype: Given a much more abundant clone one base away, this may be a read error. The V and J genes are TRBV2 and TRBJ2-7, with D possibly TRBD2 on 6 matching bases. V gave up 3 bases and J gave up 4 bases, with 13 bases separating them. Germline CDR1 reads SNHLY; CDR2 reads FYNNEI. The CDR3 runs 14 residues. The CDR3 protein is CASSDREELYEQYF. CDR3 nucleotide sequence: TGTGCCAGCAGTGACAGGGAGGAATTATACGAGCAGTACTTC. Combining the CDR3 with reference TRBV2 and TRBJ2-7 gives the whole variable domain EPEVTQTPSHQVTQMGQEVILRCVPISNHLYFYWYRQILGQKVEFLVSFYNNEISEKSEIFDDQFSVERPDGSNFTLKIRSTKLEDSAMYFCASSDREELYEQYFGPGTRLTVT.

The chain combines TRBV7-2 with TRBJ1-1; D is unclear. This CDR3 contains 15 residues. The germline gives CDR1 SGHTA, CDR2 FQGNSA. The ends were cut back, 6 bases at V and 4 bases at J, with 18 bases in the middle. The CDR3 is CASSWALISLTEAFF. Here the CDR3 DNA reads TGTGCCAGCAGTTGGGCTCTAATAAGTCTCACTGAAGCTTTCTTT.

The table lists this clonotype with a few counts. This chain links TRBV3-1 with TRBJ2-1; 10 nucleotides match TRBD2. The J segment lost 6 bases and the V segment lost 1 base, leaving 9 bases of the junction unmatched. The CDR3 consists of 17 residues. Germline lookup yields CDR1 LGHDT and CDR2 YNNKEL (reference sequence). The CDR3 nucleotides are TGTGCCAGCAGCCAAGGAATTACCAGCGGGGGGGCCAATGAGCAGTTCTTC. Translating gives CASSQGITSGGANEQFF.

The rearrangement uses TRBV20-1 and TRBJ2-1; 12 bases are a match to TRBD2. The CDR3 extends over 14 amino acids. Germline loops: CDR1 DFQATT, CDR2 SNEGSKA (reference sequence). The V segment lost 5 bases and the J segment 9 bases; nucleotides outside the gene matches: 8. Written as DNA, the CDR3 is TGCAGTGCTTCCCCTAGCGGGAGGGCCCCTGAGCAGTTCTTC. This translates into CSASPSGRAPEQFF.

This clonotype has ten or more counts. V and J are TRBV4-2 and TRBJ1-3, with TRBD1 as a possible D gene (5 bases). Trimming left V 0 bases short and J 5 bases short, with 11 bases between. This CDR3 has 15 residues. Germline CDR1 LGHNA, CDR2 YNFKEQ. Written as DNA, the CDR3 is TGTGCCAGCAGCCAAGATGTGAGGGGTAGAAACACCATATATTTT. Its protein is CASSQDVRGRNTIYF.

This clonotype has a handful of counts. V usage is TRBV7-2 and J usage is TRBJ1-1, with 9 nucleotides matching TRBD1. The CDR3 has 13 amino acids. The V and J ends lost 7 bases and 4 bases, in that order; junction bases with no gene match: 4. Germline V gives CDR1 SGHTA, CDR2 FQGNSA. For the CDR3, the DNA is TGTGCCAGCATCCGGGACAGGGCCACTGAAGCTTTCTTT. Encoded protein: CASIRDRATEAFF.